What follows describes a single TCR beta chain. The authors' processing: It was from reference gene primer amplification that nucleated cell counts were estimated. Clones were read by immunoSEQ multiplex PCR, and TCRdb kept only the in-frame ones, dropping some. V, J and clone size were drawn from that table, and D and trimming were deduced from the DNA. Of roughly 100,000 clones listed, around 86% are singletons. These data come from a study of blood T cell repertoires in COVID-19. Overall study: Sites across the United States, Italy and Spain contributed samples from acute and convalescent COVID-19.

V was clipped by 6 bases and J by 14 bases; unmatched bases: 16. The germline V gene encodes CDR1 SGHKS and CDR2 YYEKEE (reference sequence). The CDR3 length is 15 residues. The source material was peripheral blood. J is TRBJ2-1 and V is TRBV5-5, with 11 bases matching TRBD1. The origin of this receptor is a man in his fifties or sixties with active or convalescent COVID-19. CDR3 amino acids: CASTTAGTGGPREFF. The CDR3 DNA is TGTGCCAGCACCACCGCGGGGACAGGGGGTCCACGGGAGTTCTTC.